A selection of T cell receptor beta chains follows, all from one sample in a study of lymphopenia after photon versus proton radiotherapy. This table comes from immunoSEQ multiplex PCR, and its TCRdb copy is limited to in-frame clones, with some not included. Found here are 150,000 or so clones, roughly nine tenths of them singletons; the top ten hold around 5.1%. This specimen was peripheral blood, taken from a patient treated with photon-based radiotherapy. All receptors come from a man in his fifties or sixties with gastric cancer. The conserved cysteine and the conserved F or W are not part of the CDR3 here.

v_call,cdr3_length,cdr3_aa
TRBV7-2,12,ASSLVGSTDTQY
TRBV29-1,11,SVGGQTNEKLF
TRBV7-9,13,ASSLAGVTNEKLF
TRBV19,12,ATWQGTGGTEAF
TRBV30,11,AWTREYRSEQF
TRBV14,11,ASSQVGNTEAF
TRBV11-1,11,ASGGTPNDEQY
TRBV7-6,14,ASSLTAGPTPNTQY
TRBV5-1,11,ASSIGYQETQY
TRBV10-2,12,ASSEWGQGRGYT
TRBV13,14,ASSSTSGRWIDTQY
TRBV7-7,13,ASSRGTGKNNEQF
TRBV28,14,ASSFSRLAVRETQY
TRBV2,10,ASSESNTEAF
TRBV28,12,ASRRGGADEKLF
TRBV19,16,ASSPRRSGPGPYNEQF